This TCR beta chain originates from a study of neurological immune-mediated disorders. Findings and limits, study-wide: In HTLV-1-associated myelopathy, TCR clonal expansion was greatest, and in multiple sclerosis it was least, below healthy controls.

The time point here: longitudinal time-point 3. Source material was 2 million unsorted PBMCs, stored at -80 °C in RNAlater. Synthesis of cDNA was accomplished via 5'RACE employing 10-nucleotide random UMIs. Using its own MiXCR run on the 5' RACE reads, TCRdb lists one record per CDR3 protein. The sample records about 48,000 distinct CDR3 sequences, about 13% being singletons. This clonotype has at least ten counts. Its antigen is as yet unknown. The TCR sequence derives from a male donor with HTLV-1-associated myelopathy (HAM/TSP). Sequenced material: PBMCs.

CDR3 in DNA: TGTGCCAGCAGTTACTCGCAGTTCCAAGAGACCCAGTACTTC. This codes for CASSYSQFQETQYF. The rearrangement uses TRBV6-5 and TRBJ2-5; D ambiguous. Trimming shortened V by 0 bases and J by 1 base, and 6 bases separated the two germline ends. The V gene's germline CDR1 is MNHEY and CDR2 SVGAGI. This CDR3 has 14 residues.